The 8 T cell receptor beta chains listed next were all sequenced from one sample in a study of blood T cell repertoires in COVID-19. Sequencing was performed with immunoSEQ multiplex PCR; in TCRdb, only in-frame clones are kept and a portion is missing. This table holds around 390,000 clones, about 87% found once. Sequencing was performed on PBMCs or T cells enriched from blood (not recorded which). All receptors come from a woman in her 50s who had recovered from COVID-19.

J is TRBJ1-1 and V is TRBV7-9; D remains unclear. Germline values: CDR1 SEHNR, CDR2 FQNEAQ (reference sequence). The CDR3 totals 12 residues. V shed 5 bases and J shed 11 bases, with 15 bases lying between them. CDR3 residues: CASSRETQAAFF. The CDR3, as DNA: TGTGCCAGCAGCCGCGAGACCCAAGCGGCTTTCTTT.

This clone was seen only once. The rearrangement links TRBV6-1 to TRBJ2-1; tentative D call: TRBD1 (5 bases). The CDR3 consists of 13 residues. V lost 3 bases, J lost 7 bases, and 10 bases lay in between. The germline CDR1 and CDR2 sequences are MNHNS and SASEGT. This chain's CDR3 is CASSEVRVNEQFF. Written as DNA, the CDR3 is TGTGCCAGCAGTGAGGTCAGGGTAAATGAGCAGTTCTTC.

This clone was seen once. The chain has TRBV6-5 and TRBJ1-1, with D perhaps matching TRBD1 (5 bases). Trimming pared 7 bases from V and 0 bases from J, leaving 9 bases between. Germline CDR1 is MNHEY and CDR2 is SVGAGI. This CDR3 region has 13 residues. This CDR3 reads CASTKGMNTEAFF. DNA for the CDR3: TGTGCCAGCACAAAGGGGATGAACACTGAAGCTTTCTTT.

V gene TRBV3-1 (or the pseudogene TRBV3-2) combines with J gene TRBJ1-2; unclear D gene. CDR3 length: 15 amino acids. V lost 1 base and J lost 8, with 17 bases in between. The germline V gene has CDR1 LGHDT and CDR2 YNNKEL (reference sequence). The CDR3 reads CASSQVAGLPWGYTF. The CDR3 region has the DNA TGTGCCAGCAGCCAAGTTGCAGGATTACCTTGGGGCTACACCTTC.

V gene TRBV5-1 combines with J gene TRBJ2-7; 10 nucleotides agree with TRBD1. This CDR3 contains 15 residues. Germline values: CDR1 SGHRS, CDR2 YFSETQ. The J segment lost 0 bases and the V segment lost 4 bases, leaving 4 bases of the junction unmatched. CDR3 in DNA: TGCGCCAGCAGCCCAGGGACAGGGGACTCCTACGAGCAGTACTTC. Translating gives CASSPGTGDSYEQYF.

The chain recombines TRBV27 with TRBJ1-2, with D unresolved. V lost 5 bases and J lost 3, with 19 bases in between. The V gene's germline CDR1 is MNHEY and CDR2 SMNVEV (reference sequence). This CDR3 comprises 16 residues. DNA for the CDR3: TGTGCCAGCAGTCCTCCCGCGGGGTTGGAGTACTATGGCTACACCTTC. This gives the protein CASSPPAGLEYYGYTF.

This chain uses TRBV4-3 with TRBJ2-1; TRBD1 is a possible D gene (6 bases). V was cut by 0 bases and J by 3 bases, with 12 bases left in between. CDR1 and CDR2 from the germline V gene are LGHNA and YSLEER. The length of the CDR3 is 16 residues. CDR3 region: CASSQDRTEIYNEQFF. The CDR3 DNA reads as TGCGCCAGCAGCCAAGACCGGACAGAGATCTACAATGAGCAGTTCTTC.

The chain has TRBV29-1 and TRBJ2-1; a weak D match, TRBD2 (5 bases). The CDR3 sequence is 15 residues long. Trimming removed 1 base from V and 7 bases from J, with 17 bases in between. Germline V CDR1 and CDR2: SQVTM, ANQGSEA. For the CDR3, the DNA is TGCAGCGTTGAAGTGTGGGATTTGGGCGGGAATGAGCAGTTCTTC. Translation: CSVEVWDLGGNEQFF.